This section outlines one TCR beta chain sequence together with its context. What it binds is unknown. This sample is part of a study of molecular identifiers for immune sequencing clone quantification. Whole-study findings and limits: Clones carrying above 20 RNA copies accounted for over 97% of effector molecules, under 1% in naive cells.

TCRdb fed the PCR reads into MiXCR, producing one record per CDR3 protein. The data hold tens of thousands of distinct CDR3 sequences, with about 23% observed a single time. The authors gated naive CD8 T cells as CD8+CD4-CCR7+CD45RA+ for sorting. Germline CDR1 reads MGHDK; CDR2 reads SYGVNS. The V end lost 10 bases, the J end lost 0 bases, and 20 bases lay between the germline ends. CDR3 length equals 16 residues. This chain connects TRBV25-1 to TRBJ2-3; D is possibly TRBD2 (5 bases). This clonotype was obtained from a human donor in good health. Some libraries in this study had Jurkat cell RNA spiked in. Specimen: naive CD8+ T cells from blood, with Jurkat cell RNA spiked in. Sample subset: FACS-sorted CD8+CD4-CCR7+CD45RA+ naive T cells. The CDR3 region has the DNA TGTGCCACCCAGAGGGATTTCCCCACCAGCACAGATACGCAGTATTTT. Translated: CATQRDFPTSTDTQYF.